This T cell receptor beta chain was captured in a study of blood T cells in healthy people across ages (dated by TCRdb to between 2014 and 2017). With regard to the full study: In model experiments, template switching captured roughly one uniquely barcoded TCR beta cDNA molecule for every two T cells. To avoid experimental bias, donors of different ages were randomly spread across the sequencing lanes. Using the same blood draw, the study looked at two additional independent replicas of 1 million unique cDNA reads for two donors, one aged 18 to 29 and the other aged 80 or older. Using deep sequencing normalized with unique cDNA molecular identifiers, the study measured how TCR beta repertoire diversity changes with age. Four age groups were formed from the donors: young (average about 15 years), middle-aged (approximately 40), aged (more than 55) and long-lived (around 82). What the research found in general, with its limitations: A strong correlation was found between observed TCR beta diversity and the percentage of naive T cells measured by flow cytometry. Donor CMV infection status was unknown, potentially confounding age-related changes in expanded clonotypes. Bulk unsorted PBMC profiling prevented conclusive comparison of naive and antigen-experienced compartments. Observed TCR beta diversity per million T cells fell roughly linearly with age, and a significant reduction was already apparent by age roughly 41. Estimates of total diversity from one million sequenced T cells were regarded as lower bounds and underestimates. Compared with the aged group, the long-lived group had more naive CD4+ T cells, fewer expanded clones and increased TCR diversity, suggesting age selection.

Libraries were prepared through 5' RACE. TCRdb shows the sequencer as Illumina HiSeq 2500. A second PCR of about 7 to 12 cycles was performed with a sample-barcoded 5' primer and a J-beta primer mix. A unique molecular identifier was introduced onto each TCR beta cDNA molecule by a template-switch 5' adaptor carrying 12 random nucleotides. Each sample yielded at least 3 million CDR3-containing paired-end reads. First-strand cDNA synthesis was performed from all RNA using the Mint cDNA synthesis kit, with priming by a TRBC-specific oligonucleotide. Following uracil-DNA glycosylase treatment, a first 18-cycle PCR with universal primers M1SS and BC2_uni_R was performed on all cDNA. On the study's bioinformatics: Normalization of each sample was performed by random selection of 1 million high-quality reads, each carrying a distinct molecular identifier. Instead of being binned into consensus sequences, reads that shared molecular identifiers were thrown out. CDR3 identification, clonotype clustering and error correction used MiTCR with a Q25 quality threshold and the strictest error-elimination algorithm. A nonparametric unseen species model with Euler transformation was used to estimate a lower bound on total TCR beta diversity. TCRdb itself trimmed the public reads at Q25 with fastp, ran MiXCR and retained productive beta chains. Each CDR3 protein gets just one entry, which takes the most common genes and DNA from the rows behind it. In this record, the V and J calls reflect TCRdb's handling and not the investigators' own analysis. This sample has 650,000 to 800,000 distinct CDR3 sequences in its table, and under 45% of those were observed once. Roughly 19% of the sample lies in the top ten.

This clonotype was seen a few times. Its antigen is unknown. Base qualities are not provided; no much larger clone lies one nucleotide away. Spanning cysteine to phenylalanine, the CDR3 consists of 15 amino acids. Kept here is only the CDR3 DNA, which spans 45 bases and is read in frame from base 1. The germline V gene supplies CDR1 SGHRS and CDR2 YFSETQ. At the junction V is shortened by 9 bases and J by 7 bases; bases outside the gene matches: 12. Systemically healthy Caucasian individuals from Russia, around 39 in total and aged about 6 to 95 years, were included as donors. Around 9.8 milliliters of peripheral blood were collected from each donor into EDTA-treated Vacutainer tubes. PBMCs were isolated by Ficoll-Paque density-gradient centrifugation, with at least 6 million obtained per sample. Total RNA was extracted from PBMCs with Trizol reagent, with at least 5.5 micrograms obtained per sample. For every donor, flow cytometry on a PBMC aliquot measured the percentage of naive CD45RAhigh/CD27high T cells.

Sequenced sample: blood. Here the chain combines TRBV5-1 and TRBJ1-6; 8 bases in the junction line up with TRBD1. The receptor was isolated from a man aged 55-75 years in good health. The DNA sequence is given as TGCGCCACCGCGGAAGGGACAGGAAAAAATTCACCCCTCCACTTT. This yields the protein CATAEGTGKNSPLHF. Joined to the reference TRBV5-1 and TRBJ1-6 proteins, this CDR3 gives the full variable domain: KAGVTQTPRYLIKTRGQQVTLSCSPISGHRSVSWYQQTPGQGLQFLFEYFSETQRNKGNFPGRFSGRQFSNSRSEMNVSTLELGDSALYLCATAEGTGKNSPLHFGNGTRLTVT.